A single sample gave rise to the 7 T cell receptor beta chains below, sequenced in a study of post-analysis software for immune sequencing data. Prepared libraries of TCR beta cDNA carried unique molecular identifiers. TCRdb re-called the PCR reads through MiXCR, storing one row per CDR3 protein. The table records 600,000 to 750,000 distinct CDR3 sequences, roughly three fifths of them present only once. Antigens of these TCRs are unknown. The study's findings and limits: The study found TRBV5-6, TRBV5-1 and TRBV20-1 among five TRBV segments more frequent in patients than controls.

Material: blood. These receptors were obtained from a girl aged 2-9 years with multiple sclerosis.

The rearrangement uses TRBV20-1 and TRBJ2-1; 7 nucleotides line up with TRBD2. This CDR3 is 14 amino acids long. Germline V lookup: CDR1 DFQATT, CDR2 SNEGSKA (reference sequence). V trimming: 5 bases; J trimming: 6 bases; junction bases outside the gene matches: 10. CDR3 nucleotides: TGCAGTGCTGGCTCAGCTGGGAGGGGCAATGAGCAGTTCTTC. It encodes CSAGSAGRGNEQFF.

The V call is TRBV5-1, the J call TRBJ2-7; D is uncertain. The CDR3 spans 14 residues. Deletions cut 3 bases from V and 4 bases from J, with 14 bases between. Germline CDR1 reads SGHRS; CDR2 reads YFSETQ. For the CDR3, the DNA is TGCGCCAGCAGCTCGACCAATTCACCTTACGAGCAGTACTTC. Its translation is CASSSTNSPYEQYF.

V is TRBV12-3 or TRBV12-4 and J is TRBJ2-6; possibly TRBD1 for D (5 bases). CDR3 length: 16 residues. V shed 2 bases and J shed 0 bases, with 8 bases lying between them. The CDR3 loop is CASSLRQGSGANVLTF. DNA for the CDR3: TGTGCCAGCAGTTTACGGCAGGGCTCTGGGGCCAACGTCCTGACTTTC.

About this clonotype: One junction end disagrees with the germline gene, perhaps due to a read error. CDR3 amino acids: CASSYDQGVSCNEQFF. The CDR3 coding sequence is TGTGCCAGCAGTTACGATCAGGGGGTCTCCTGCAATGAGCAGTTCTTC. The gene calls are TRBV6-2 or TRBV6-3 and TRBJ2-1, with 7 bases aligning to TRBD1. The CDR3 extends over 16 amino acids. The V gene's germline CDR1 is MNHEY and CDR2 SVGEGT.

The chain carries TRBV5-4 and TRBJ1-6; perhaps TRBD1 as D (5 bases). Trimming took 4 bases from V and 11 from J, leaving 16 bases between them. The CDR3 contains 14 residues. Germline V gene lookup returns CDR1 SGHNT and CDR2 YYREEE (reference sequence). Written as DNA, the CDR3 is TGTGCCAGCAGCCCCGGGGGAGGAGATCCACCCCTCCACTTT. This gives the protein CASSPGGGDPPLHF.

The rearrangement uses TRBV9 and TRBJ2-1, with 8 bases that match TRBD1. There are 18 residues in the CDR3. Per germline, CDR1 SGDLS and CDR2 YYNGEE. V dropped 4 bases and J dropped 1; count of bases not matched to a gene: 13. CDR3 residues: CASSHSKRTGKSYNEQFF. Here the CDR3 DNA reads TGTGCCAGCAGCCACTCTAAGAGGACAGGGAAGTCCTACAATGAGCAGTTCTTC.

Only a few counts were recorded for this clonotype. The rearrangement joins TRBV7-2 to TRBJ2-1; D is unclear. The CDR3 loop spans 13 amino acids. CDR1 SGHTA and CDR2 FQGNSA come from the germline V gene. Trimming took off 4 bases at V and 11 bases at J, with 15 bases between the two ends. CDR3 loop: CASSWPDEPKQFF. The CDR3 nucleotides read TGTGCCAGCAGCTGGCCGGACGAACCTAAGCAGTTCTTC.